These 4 T cell receptor beta chains originate from one sample sequenced in a study of T cells in lung cancer brain metastases (dated 2018 in TCRdb). Library preparation was by the immunoSEQ multiplex PCR assay. TCRdb retrieved this table from immuneACCESS and kept in-frame rearrangements only. Not all clones are present; in checked studies, unresolved V genes account for under half, and no reason is known for the remainder. This sample's table carries around 70 clones. Sequenced: tumor tissue from a brain metastasis. The label giving this sample's cell subset or site can be read as: paired resected brain metastasis. All receptors come from a man aged 45-65 years with non-small cell lung cancer that had spread to the brain.

In this sample, this clone turned up once. A read error may account for a junction end that differs from germline. This sequence joins TRBV9 and TRBJ1-2; 10 bases are a match to TRBD1. The CDR3 runs 17 residues. CDR1 SGDLS and CDR2 YYNGEE come from the germline V gene. CDR3 in DNA: TGTGCCAGCAGCGTAGACCGGGACAGGGGCGCTAACTATAGCTACACCTTC. This encodes CASSVDRDRGANYSYTF.

The V and J genes are TRBV7-9 and TRBJ1-2, with D unresolved. The CDR3 contains 12 residues. The V end was cut by 5 bases, the J end by 8 bases, with 12 bases between. Germline V CDR1 and CDR2: SEHNR, FQNEAQ (reference sequence). The CDR3 protein is CASSPHLGGYTF. In DNA, the CDR3 is TGTGCCAGCAGCCCCCATTTAGGGGGCTACACCTTC.

The chain recombines TRBV21-1 with TRBJ2-3; the table assigns TRBD1, which was not confirmed against the DNA. TRBV21-1 is an annotated pseudogene. This CDR3 contains 16 residues. The CDR3 DNA is TGTGCCAGCAGCCTCTTGGCTACAGTCATGCAAGATACGCAGTATTTT. This sequence encodes CASSLLATVMQDTQYF.

The chain links TRBV4-2 to TRBJ2-3; unclear D gene. Per the germline V gene, CDR1 is LGHNA and CDR2 is YNFKEQ. The CDR3 is 16 amino acids. The ends were cut back, 0 bases at V and 1 base at J, with 11 bases in the middle. The CDR3 loop is CASSQEATPRTDTQYF. The DNA of the CDR3 is TGTGCCAGCAGCCAAGAAGCGACTCCACGCACAGATACGCAGTATTTT.